This T cell receptor beta chain is from a study of vaccination effects on CD4 cells after COVID-19. As concerns this clone: Its matching antigen is unknown.

With roughly nine days of culture completed, CD4+ T cells were isolated. Two-dose BNT162b2 or mRNA-1273 vaccination was given to participants. It was on days 3 and 7 that half the medium was replaced with IL-2 medium. Sequencing was performed with immunoSEQ multiplex PCR; in TCRdb, only in-frame clones are kept and a portion is missing. The repertoire includes tens of thousands of clones, just under 75% of them detected once, and approximately 2% sits in the top ten. The sequences come from CD4+ T cells from PBMCs cultured without peptide, collected after COVID-19 vaccination. This clonotype originated in a human donor who received a COVID-19 vaccine.

The CDR3 coding sequence is TGTGCAAGTCGCTTAGGGACTAGCGGGGGGCGCACAGATACGCAGTATTTT. This codes for CASRLGTSGGRTDTQYF. The chain employs TRBV12-2 and TRBJ2-3; the D call of TRBD2 is as the table states it, not checked on the DNA. TRBV12-2 is a pseudogene. This CDR3 comprises 17 residues.